The entry below describes one TCR beta chain. The antigen is unknown. This sample was taken from a study of graft-versus-host responses after intestinal transplantation. Across the study: Recipients received multivisceral, liver-intestinal, or isolated intestinal transplants. Anti-thymocyte globulin induction, then tacrolimus and steroids for about three years, went to all recipients.

The data were produced by immunoSEQ multiplex PCR, yet TCRdb's version contains in-frame clones alone and is incomplete. Of approximately 92,000 clones in the sample, about 90% are singletons; the top ten hold approximately 5.6%. Findings and caveats of the study: Graft-versus-host to host-versus-graft clonal ratios in allografts were high in patients with graft-donor T cell macrochimerism. Levels of circulating GvH clones at their peak were associated with early post-transplant HvG declines.

The sample here was unstimulated CD8+ T cells sorted from spleen or lymph node cells, taken before intestinal transplant. This TCR was recovered from a human donor who received an intestinal transplant.

CDR3 amino acids: CASRPTGIWENTIYF. The DNA for the CDR3 is TGTGCCAGCAGACCTACAGGGATTTGGGAAAACACCATATATTTT. The chain recombines TRBV7-9 with TRBJ1-3, with D possibly matching TRBD1 (6 bases). Trimming left V 6 bases short and J 6 bases short, with 18 bases between. The CDR3 runs to 15 residues. Germline loops: CDR1 SEHNR, CDR2 FQNEAQ (reference sequence). Based on the CDR3 plus reference TRBV7-9 and TRBJ1-3, the full variable domain is DTGVSQNPRHKITKRGQNVTFRCDPISEHNRLYWYRQTLGQGPEFLTYFQNEAQLEKSRLLSDRFSAERPKGSFSTLEIQRTEQGDSAMYLCASRPTGIWENTIYFGEGSWLTVV.